This passage covers 18 T cell receptor beta chains from one sample sequenced in a study of shared clonotypes between healthy human individuals. Clones were sequenced by immunoSEQ multiplex PCR, and TCRdb holds only the in-frame ones, with some missing. Among roughly 1,000,000 clones, about four fifths were seen once, and the ten largest hold under 0.8%. Sequencing input: memory CD4+ T cells from PBMCs. The subset is: CD45RA-negative fraction. These receptors came from a man aged 18 to 30 in good health. Some clones in this sample may be carry-over from other donors' samples.

The CDR3 spells CSVGVGLEQPQHF. The CDR3 nucleotides read TGCAGCGTTGGGGTAGGTCTGGAACAGCCCCAGCATTTT. The chain couples TRBV29-1 to TRBJ1-5; D call uncertain. V lost 4 bases and J lost 7, with 14 bases in between. Germline values: CDR1 SQVTM, CDR2 ANQGSEA. This CDR3 comprises 13 residues.

The V and J genes are TRBV9 and TRBJ2-7; 7 nucleotides line up with TRBD2. V trimming: 0 bases; J trimming: 2 bases; junction bases outside the gene matches: 8. The CDR3 is 16 residues long. CDR1 and CDR2 from the germline V gene are SGDLS and YYNGEE. The CDR3: CASSVGLREWAYEQYF. Here the CDR3 DNA reads TGTGCCAGCAGCGTAGGTCTGCGGGAGTGGGCCTACGAGCAGTACTTC.

The chain uses TRBV30 and TRBJ2-1; D is uncertain. Trimming stripped 8 bases from V and 0 bases from J, with 5 bases between. Germline CDR1 and CDR2: GTSNPN and SVGIG (reference sequence). CDR3 length equals 11 residues. DNA of the CDR3: TGTGCCCTGAGCTCCTACAATGAGCAGTTCTTC. This translates into CALSSYNEQFF.

CDR3 DNA: TGCGCCAGCAGCTTTGATCTCAATGAGCAGTTCTTC. Protein: CASSFDLNEQFF. V and J are TRBV5-1 and TRBJ2-1; D unresolved. CDR1 is SGHRS and CDR2 is YFSETQ in the germline V gene. The CDR3 length is 12 residues. V lost 2 bases, J lost 6 bases, and 6 bases lay in between.

The rearrangement joins TRBV5-1 to TRBJ2-3; D is unresolved. CDR1 SGHRS and CDR2 YFSETQ come from the germline V gene. The CDR3 sequence is 14 residues long. Trimming left V 3 bases short and J 4 bases short, with 12 bases between. The CDR3 region has the DNA TGCGCCAGCAGCTCGTCCCCCGGAGCAGATACGCAGTATTTT. Encoded protein: CASSSSPGADTQYF.

V gene TRBV28 combines with J gene TRBJ2-3; D is ambiguous. The CDR3 spans 15 residues. V was shortened by 7 bases and J by 2 bases, with 16 bases between the two germline ends. CDR1 and CDR2 from the germline V gene are MDHEN and SYDVKM. The CDR3 DNA follows: TGTGCCAGCAAACCTAGGGTGCGCTCCACAGATACGCAGTATTTT. Amino acids: CASKPRVRSTDTQYF.

This clone was seen repeatedly, ten times or more. Other DNA sequences in the sample encode the same CDR3. V usage is TRBV6-5 and J usage is TRBJ2-5; tentatively, D is TRBD1 or TRBD2 (7 bases each). Germline assignment: CDR1 MNHEY and CDR2 SVGAGI. The CDR3 has 15 amino acids. V lost 5 bases to trimming and J lost 4 bases, with 17 bases between them. The DNA for the CDR3 is TGTGCCAGCAGTCGACAGGGTCGGGGGGCAGAGACCCAGTACTTC. Its protein product is CASSRQGRGAETQYF.

The chain carries TRBV28 and TRBJ2-7; 10 bases are a match to TRBD2. CDR1 is MDHEN, CDR2 SYDVKM, per germline. This CDR3 contains 17 residues. V was clipped by 5 bases and J by 4 bases; unmatched bases: 14. The CDR3 spells CASSMPRLAGPRYEQYF. The CDR3, as DNA: TGTGCCAGCAGTATGCCCAGACTAGCGGGCCCTCGTTACGAGCAGTACTTC. The full variable domain, rest sourced from reference TRBV28 and TRBJ2-7, is DVKVTQSSRYLVKRTGEKVFLECVQDMDHENMFWYRQDPGLGLRLIYFSYDVKMKEKGDIPEGYSVSREKKERFSLILESASTNQTSMYLCASSMPRLAGPRYEQYFGPGTRLTVT.

Ten or more counts support this clone. CDR3 region: CASSGGLAEYYEQYF. The CDR3, as DNA: TGTGCCAGTAGTGGCGGACTAGCAGAGTACTACGAGCAGTACTTC. This chain uses TRBV19 with TRBJ2-7; 8 bases fit TRBD2. The V segment lost 5 bases and the J segment 3 bases; nucleotides outside the gene matches: 9. Germline V lookup: CDR1 LNHDA, CDR2 SQIVND (reference sequence). The CDR3 covers 15 residues.

This clone was counted once. The rearrangement joins TRBV11-3 to TRBJ2-5; tentatively, D is TRBD2 (6 bases). Trimming took off 5 bases at V and 5 bases at J, with 15 bases between the two ends. CDR3 length: 14 amino acids. CDR1 is SGHNT and CDR2 is YENEEA in the germline V gene. The CDR3: CASSKAGRGETQYF. CDR3 DNA: TGTGCCAGCAGCAAGGCCGGGAGAGGGGAGACCCAGTACTTC.

The chain employs TRBV19 and TRBJ2-1; D is possibly TRBD2 (6 bases). The CDR3 consists of 16 residues. Trimming took 6 bases from V and 2 from J, leaving 17 bases between them. Germline assignment: CDR1 LNHDA and CDR2 SQIVND (reference sequence). CDR3 nucleotides: TGTGCCAGTAGCCCATTTTTTGCGGGGCCCTACAATGAGCAGTTCTTC. It translates to CASSPFFAGPYNEQFF.

About this clone: A much larger clone is a single base away; this may be a read error. The rearrangement uses TRBV4-1 and TRBJ2-2; tentative D call: TRBD2 (6 bases). The length of the CDR3 is 16 residues. Germline V lookup: CDR1 MGHRA, CDR2 YSYEKL. The V end was cut by 0 bases, the J end by 1 base, with 9 bases between. This CDR3 is CASSQDKGLNTGELFF. The CDR3 DNA is TGCGCCAGCAGCCAAGATAAGGGACTGAACACCGGGGAGCTGTTTTTT.

This clone was observed once. Here the CDR3 reads CASSPDGTGDQPQHF. CDR3 coding DNA: TGCGCCAGCAGTCCCGACGGGACAGGGGATCAGCCCCAGCATTTT. This rearrangement joins TRBV23-1 to TRBJ1-5; the match to TRBD1 covers 10 bases. TRBV23-1 is filed as an ORF, its function uncertain. CDR3 length: 15 residues. Germline trimming cut 4 bases from V and 5 bases from J; bases unmatched to any gene: 5.

This clone has just one count. The genes are TRBV11-2 and TRBJ2-3, with no clear D. CDR3 length: 15 residues. Trimming removed 0 bases at V and 2 bases at J, with 9 bases between. Germline V lookup: CDR1 SGHAT, CDR2 FQNNGV. CDR3 sequence reads: CASSLEQIYTDTQYF. CDR3 sequence (DNA): TGTGCCAGCAGCTTAGAACAGATATACACAGATACGCAGTATTTT.

As concerns this clone: Other nucleotide sequences from this sample produce the same CDR3. The rearrangement uses TRBV18 and TRBJ2-1; 10 bases match TRBD2. CDR1 is KGHSH and CDR2 is LQKENI in the germline V gene. There are 16 residues in the CDR3. V lost 2 bases, J lost 4 bases, and 5 bases stayed unmatched. The CDR3 sequence: CASSPGLAGAYNEQFF. The DNA of the CDR3 is TGTGCCAGCTCACCAGGCCTAGCGGGAGCATACAATGAGCAGTTCTTC. The full variable domain, its missing parts supplied by reference TRBV18 and TRBJ2-1, is NAGVMQNPRHLVRRRGQEARLRCSPMKGHSHVYWYRQLPEEGLKFMVYLQKENIIDESGMPKERFSAEFPKEGPSILRIQQVVRGDSAAYFCASSPGLAGAYNEQFFGPGTRLTVL.

This clone was picked up one time. The V and J genes are TRBV4-2 and TRBJ2-1; the match to TRBD2 covers 8 bases. The CDR3 totals 17 residues. J gave up 1 base and V 7 bases, and 12 bases lay outside the gene matches. CDR1 is LGHNA, CDR2 YNFKEQ, per germline. Here the CDR3 reads CASTRVAGGPSYNEQFF. The CDR3 nucleotides are TGTGCCAGCACCCGGGTGGCGGGAGGCCCTTCCTACAATGAGCAGTTCTTC.

The chain links TRBV5-1 to TRBJ2-6; a possible D gene is TRBD2 (6 bases). The CDR3 contains 16 residues. The V gene's germline CDR1 is SGHRS and CDR2 YFSETQ. Trimming cost V 0 bases and J 4 bases, with 11 bases left between them. The CDR3 region is CASSLGREAGANVLTF. The CDR3 DNA reads TGCGCCAGCAGCTTGGGTAGGGAGGCAGGGGCCAACGTCCTGACTTTC.

This rearrangement joins TRBV2 to TRBJ2-7; 8 bases are shared with TRBD2. This CDR3 is built from 19 residues. The germline V gene encodes CDR1 SNHLY and CDR2 FYNNEI. V shed 2 bases and J 3 bases; nucleotides not matched to a gene: 18. In DNA form, the CDR3 reads TGTGCCAGCAGTGAAAGGACGATGACCCTTAGCGGGACCCACTACGAGCAGTACTTC. Amino acids: CASSERTMTLSGTHYEQYF.